This T cell receptor (beta chain) was documented in a study of blood T cells in healthy people across ages. Study-wide results and caveats: TCR beta diversity, measured per million T cells, fell in a roughly linear way with age. CMV status of donors was unknown, possibly confounding expanded clonotype changes.

Germline V CDR1 and CDR2: DFQATT, SNEGSKA (reference sequence). Trimming shortened V by 4 bases and J by 8 bases, and 8 bases separated the two germline ends. This CDR3 region has 10 residues. Primers used in a second PCR of about 7 to 12 cycles were a sample-barcoded 5' primer and a J-beta primer mix. TCRdb passed the 5' RACE reads through MiXCR, listing each CDR3 protein once. The sample has some 640,000 distinct CDR3 sequences; more than 40% are singletons. At least ten counts were recorded for this clonotype. The antigen remains undetermined. This chain joins TRBV20-1 and TRBJ1-2, with no clear D. Sequenced: blood. This receptor was obtained from an older woman in good health. CDR3 amino acids: CSANLVGYTF. In nucleotides, the CDR3 is TGCAGTGCTAATTTGGTCGGCTACACCTTC.